This is a list of T cell receptor beta chains from one sample in a study of technical replicates of blood from a handful of donors. The table came from immunoSEQ multiplex PCR; TCRdb's copy has only in-frame clones and leaves some out. The data contain some 89,000 clones, just under 95% of them singletons. Sequenced: T cells isolated from PBMCs. Receptors originate from a human donor in good health. CDR3s include the opening cysteine and the closing phenylalanine or tryptophan. The D gene is left open where the match is weak. The size field is filled for only some rows; it gives once, few, many or a size class.

-	TRBJ2-3	TRBV5-6	-	CASSLPGGPTDTQYF	TGTGCCAGCAGCTTGCCCGGGGGGCCCACAGATACGCAGTATTTT
-	TRBJ2-5	TRBV6-6	-	CASEESEKTQYF	TGTGCCAGCGAAGAGAGCGAGAAGACCCAGTACTTC
-	TRBJ2-1	TRBV2	TRBD2	CASSDPGGYEQFF	TGTGCCAGCAGTGATCCGGGAGGTTATGAGCAGTTCTTC
-	TRBJ2-7	TRBV9	-	CASSVGGGQADYEQYF	TGTGCCAGCAGCGTAGGGGGGGGACAGGCCGATTACGAGCAGTACTTC
once	TRBJ2-7	TRBV7-9	TRBD2	CASSLNPLAESYEQYF	TGTGCCAGCAGCTTAAATCCTCTAGCGGAGTCCTACGAGCAGTACTTC
-	TRBJ1-4	TRBV5-1	-	CASSLAERSNEKLFF	TGCGCCAGCAGCTTGGCCGAGCGGTCCAATGAAAAACTGTTTTTT
few	TRBJ2-5	TRBV7-2	TRBD2	CASSLSGTFPQETQYF	TGTGCCAGCAGCCTGAGCGGGACCTTTCCTCAAGAGACCCAGTACTTC
once	TRBJ1-2	TRBV28	-	CASSLQWTTNYGYTF	TGTGCCAGCAGTTTACAGTGGACTACTAACTATGGCTACACCTTC
-	TRBJ1-5	TRBV15	TRBD1	CATERSPGGHQSQHF	TGTGCCACCGAAAGGTCCCCAGGGGGCCATCAGTCCCAGCATTTT
-	TRBJ2-3	TRBV5-4	-	CASSLEAGSTDTQYF	TGTGCCAGCAGCTTGGAGGCAGGGAGCACAGATACGCAGTATTTT
once	TRBJ2-7	TRBV9	TRBD2	CASSPGGALYEQYF	TGTGCCAGCAGTCCCGGGGGGGCCCTCTACGAGCAGTACTTC
-	TRBJ1-2	TRBV6-5	TRBD1	CASSRTGYGYTF	TGTGCCAGCAGTCGGACAGGCTATGGCTACACCTTC
once	TRBJ2-1	TRBV4-1	-	CASSQDTGITYNEQFF	TGCGCCAGCAGCCAAGACACGGGGATTACCTACAATGAGCAGTTCTTC
-	TRBJ2-2	TRBV29-1	-	CSVEDSEDFNTGELFF	TGCAGCGTTGAAGATTCAGAGGATTTTAACACCGGGGAGCTGTTTTTT
-	TRBJ2-5	TRBV19	TRBD1	CASSTRTGGGQETQYF	TGTGCCAGTAGTACTCGGACAGGTGGGGGACAAGAGACCCAGTACTTC
-	TRBJ2-5	TRBV7-2	-	CASSLQVTVETQYF	TGTGCCAGCAGCTTACAGGTGACGGTAGAGACCCAGTACTTC
few	TRBJ1-1	TRBV9	-	CASSLRENTEAFF	TGTGCCAGCAGCCTCAGGGAGAACACTGAAGCTTTCTTT
-	TRBJ2-7	TRBV4-1	-	CASSQDYSYEQYF	TGCGCCAGCAGCCAAGACTATTCCTACGAGCAGTACTTC
once	TRBJ2-1	TRBV5-5	-	CASSNAGLAYNEQFF	TGTGCCAGCAGTAACGCGGGACTCGCCTACAATGAGCAGTTCTTC
-	TRBJ1-5	TRBV2	-	CASSRQEDHQPQHF	TGTGCCAGCAGTCGACAGGAAGATCATCAGCCCCAGCATTTT
-	TRBJ2-1	TRBV6-5	TRBD2	CASSYLSGRGWNEQFF	TGTGCCAGCAGTTACCTTAGCGGGAGGGGTTGGAATGAGCAGTTCTTC
-	TRBJ2-2	TRBV15	-	CATSRDQGRNTGELFF	TGTGCCACCAGCAGAGATCAGGGCCGGAACACCGGGGAGCTGTTTTTT
-	TRBJ1-1	TRBV11-3	-	CASTSGQGKSTEAFF	TGTGCCAGCACATCAGGGCAGGGCAAAAGCACTGAAGCTTTCTTT
-	TRBJ2-7	TRBV7-3	-	CASSPTLYHEQYF	TGTGCCAGCAGCCCAACTTTATATCACGAGCAGTACTTC
-	TRBJ2-2	TRBV4-1	TRBD2	CASSQVAGANTGELFF	TGCGCCAGCAGCCAAGTAGCGGGAGCGAACACCGGGGAGCTGTTTTTT
-	TRBJ2-3	TRBV2	TRBD2	CASSATGTSGSIDTQYF	TGTGCCAGCAGTGCTACCGGGACTAGCGGGAGTATAGATACGCAGTATTTT
-	TRBJ2-1	TRBV30	-	CAWAGLTNEQFF	TGTGCCTGGGCGGGACTGACCAATGAGCAGTTCTTC
-	TRBJ2-1	TRBV5-1	TRBD2	CASSLSSGMNEQFF	TGCGCCAGCAGCTTGTCTAGCGGGATGAATGAGCAGTTCTTC
-	TRBJ2-1	TRBV7-2	TRBD2	CASSPGIAGGPLNEQFF	TGTGCCAGCAGCCCAGGTATAGCGGGAGGGCCCCTCAATGAGCAGTTCTTC
-	TRBJ1-1	TRBV7-2	TRBD1	CASSAGQGPVNTEAFF	TGTGCCAGCAGCGCCGGACAGGGGCCCGTGAACACTGAAGCTTTCTTT
-	TRBJ1-2	TRBV11-2	-	CASSLDRGGTNYGYTF	TGTGCCAGCAGCTTAGATCGGGGTGGGACTAACTATGGCTACACCTTC
-	TRBJ1-2	TRBV6-6	-	CASSLLGFPNYGYTF	TGTGCCAGCAGTCTACTAGGGTTTCCTAACTATGGCTACACCTTC
-	TRBJ2-7	TRBV4-3	-	CASSQDRGRVYEQYF	TGCGCCAGCAGCCAAGATAGGGGCAGGGTCTACGAGCAGTACTTC
-	TRBJ2-1	TRBV5-1	-	CASRPGAYNEQFF	TGCGCCAGCAGGCCCGGGGCCTACAATGAGCAGTTCTTC
-	TRBJ2-7	TRBV15	-	CATSRGSQGYEQYF	TGTGCCACCAGCAGGGGATCTCAGGGCTACGAGCAGTACTTC
-	TRBJ2-1	TRBV29-1	-	CSVDRQGDNEQFF	TGCAGCGTTGATCGGCAGGGTGACAATGAGCAGTTCTTC
-	TRBJ2-1	TRBV7-9	TRBD2	CASSLRPGLAVFNEQFF	TGTGCCAGCAGCTTGCGCCCGGGACTAGCTGTCTTCAATGAGCAGTTCTTC
-	TRBJ2-5	TRBV29-1	TRBD2	CSVVGGVGETQYF	TGCAGCGTCGTGGGGGGGGTGGGAGAGACCCAGTACTTC
few	TRBJ2-7	TRBV10-3	-	CAISEAGLMGYEQYF	TGTGCCATCAGTGAGGCGGGACTTATGGGCTACGAGCAGTACTTC
-	TRBJ2-7	TRBV5-1	-	CASSLAPRQSSYEQYF	TGCGCCAGCAGTTTGGCCCCGCGCCAAAGCTCCTACGAGCAGTACTTC
-	TRBJ1-2	TRBV6-1	-	CASRATFTETYGYTF	TGTGCCAGCAGGGCGACATTTACAGAAACCTATGGCTACACCTTC
-	TRBJ2-4	TRBV20-1	TRBD1	CSVRTGNIQYF	TGCAGTGTTAGGACAGGGAACATTCAGTACTTC
-	TRBJ2-3	TRBV4-2	TRBD2	CASSQDLRGRAEGGHTDTQYF	TGTGCCAGCAGCCAAGATTTACGCGGGAGGGCCGAGGGTGGGCACACAGATACGCAGTATTTT
-	TRBJ2-1	TRBV2	TRBD2	CASSWTSGTLF	TGTGCCAGCAGCTGGACTAGCGGGACACTCTTC
-	TRBJ2-1	TRBV4-1	TRBD2	CASSPLFAAGYNEQFF	TGCGCCAGCAGCCCCCTGTTTGCAGCGGGGTACAATGAGCAGTTCTTC